The TCR beta chain under discussion was sequenced for a study of blood T cell repertoires in COVID-19. The CDR3 is made up of 15 amino acids. Germline values: CDR1 MNHNS, CDR2 SASEGT. The junction had 7 bases not matched to a gene; V was cut back by 3 bases and J by 4 bases. Data came from immunoSEQ multiplex PCR; TCRdb stores just in-frame clones and leaves some out. The sample includes 250,000 to 300,000 clones, 70% to 90% of them seen just once. The sequence was obtained from a man aged 18 to 35 with active or convalescent COVID-19. The sample taken for sequencing was peripheral blood. The rearrangement links TRBV6-1 to TRBJ1-1, with 8 bases matching TRBD1. CDR3 sequence (DNA): TGTGCCAGCAGTGATAGAGACAGGGGAGGCACTGAAGCTTTCTTT. Translation gives CASSDRDRGGTEAFF.